This entry features one T cell receptor (beta chain) sequence. The source of the sample is a study of CD8 T cells in Susac syndrome. The CDR3 is 14 residues long. Trimming took 6 bases from V and 1 from J; bases not matched to a gene: 6. The T cells that were sequenced for TCR beta were CD8+ and CD4+ cells from blood. The patients who served as multiple sclerosis controls were treatment-naive and had stable or active relapsing-remitting disease that fulfilled the revised McDonald criteria. Negative isolation was applied to CD8+ and CD4+ T cells, and FACS enrichment was applied to TEMRA cells. Random-hexamer reverse transcription was applied to roughly 0.5 to 1 ug RNA. An immunoSEQ multiplex PCR generated amplified TCR beta CDR3 products spanning 54 Vbeta and 13 Jbeta. Each CDR3 protein is one row after TCRdb ran MiXCR on the immunoSEQ multiplex PCR reads. The sample has under 150,000 distinct CDR3 sequences; roughly 94% are singletons.

The material sequenced was CD4+ T cells from PBMCs. This chain connects TRBV12-3 or TRBV12-4 to TRBJ2-7; 7 nucleotides agree with TRBD2. This sequence was found in a human donor with multiple sclerosis. The CDR3 loop reads CASSRTSPSYEQYF. CDR3 coding DNA: TGTGCCAGCAGCCGGACTAGTCCGTCCTACGAGCAGTACTTC.